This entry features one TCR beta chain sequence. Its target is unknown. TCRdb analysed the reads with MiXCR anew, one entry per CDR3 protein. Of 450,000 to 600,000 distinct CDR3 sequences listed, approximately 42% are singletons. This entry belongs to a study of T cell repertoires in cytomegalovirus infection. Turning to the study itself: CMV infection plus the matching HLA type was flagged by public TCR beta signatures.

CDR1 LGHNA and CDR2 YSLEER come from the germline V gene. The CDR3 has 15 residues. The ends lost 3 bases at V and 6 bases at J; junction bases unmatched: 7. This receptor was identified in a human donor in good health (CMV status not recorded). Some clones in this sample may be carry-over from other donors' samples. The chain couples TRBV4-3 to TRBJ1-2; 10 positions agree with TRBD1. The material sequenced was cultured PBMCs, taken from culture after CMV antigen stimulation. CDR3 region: CASSQPGQGTDGYTF. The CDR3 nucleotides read TGCGCCAGCAGCCAGCCGGGACAGGGGACGGATGGCTACACCTTC.